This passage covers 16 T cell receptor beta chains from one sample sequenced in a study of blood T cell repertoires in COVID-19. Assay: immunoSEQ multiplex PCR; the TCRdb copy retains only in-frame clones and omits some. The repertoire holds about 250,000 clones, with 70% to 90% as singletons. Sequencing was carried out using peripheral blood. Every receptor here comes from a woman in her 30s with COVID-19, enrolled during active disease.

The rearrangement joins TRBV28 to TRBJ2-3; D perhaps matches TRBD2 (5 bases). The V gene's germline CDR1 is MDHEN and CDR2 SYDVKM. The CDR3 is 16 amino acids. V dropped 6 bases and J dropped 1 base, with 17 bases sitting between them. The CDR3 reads CASRLTPAEGTDTQYF. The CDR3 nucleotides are TGTGCCAGCAGGCTCACCCCAGCGGAGGGCACAGATACGCAGTATTTT.

The CDR3 loop is CASSKRQGGAPHYEQYV. Written as DNA, the CDR3 is TGTGCCAGCAGCAAAAGACAGGGTGGGGCCCCTCACTACGAGCAGTACGTC. The chain links TRBV21-1 to TRBJ2-7; the table names TRBD1, a call not compared with the DNA. TRBV21-1 is a pseudogene. The CDR3 sequence is 17 residues long.

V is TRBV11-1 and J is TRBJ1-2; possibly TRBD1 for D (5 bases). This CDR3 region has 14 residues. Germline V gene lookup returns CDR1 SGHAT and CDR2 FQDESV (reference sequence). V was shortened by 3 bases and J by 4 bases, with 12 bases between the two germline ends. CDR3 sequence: CASSLRGRAYGYTF. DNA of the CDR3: TGTGCCAGCAGCTTGCGGGGGAGAGCCTATGGCTACACCTTC. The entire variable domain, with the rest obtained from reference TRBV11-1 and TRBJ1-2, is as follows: EAEVAQSPRYKITEKSQAVAFWCDPISGHATLYWYRQILGQGPELLVQFQDESVVDDSQLPKDRFSAERLKGVDSTLKIQPAELGDSAMYLCASSLRGRAYGYTFGSGTRLTVV.

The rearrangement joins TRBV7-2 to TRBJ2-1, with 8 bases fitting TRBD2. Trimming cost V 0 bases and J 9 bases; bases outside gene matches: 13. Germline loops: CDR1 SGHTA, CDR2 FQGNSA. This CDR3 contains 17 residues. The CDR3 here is CASSLAGLTGGQCEQFF. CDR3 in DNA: TGTGCCAGCAGCTTAGCGGGACTGACGGGGGGGCAATGTGAGCAGTTCTTC.

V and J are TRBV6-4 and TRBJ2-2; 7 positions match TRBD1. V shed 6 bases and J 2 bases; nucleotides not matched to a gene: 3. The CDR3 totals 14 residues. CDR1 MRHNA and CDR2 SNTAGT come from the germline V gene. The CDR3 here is CASRGQTNTGELFF. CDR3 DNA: TGTGCCAGCAGGGGACAGACAAACACCGGGGAGCTGTTTTTT.

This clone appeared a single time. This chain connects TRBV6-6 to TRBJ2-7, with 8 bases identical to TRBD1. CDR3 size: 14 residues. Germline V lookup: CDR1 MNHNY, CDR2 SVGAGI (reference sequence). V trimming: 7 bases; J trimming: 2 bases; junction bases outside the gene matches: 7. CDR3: CASTPTGVTYEQYF. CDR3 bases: TGTGCCAGCACCCCGACAGGGGTCACCTACGAGCAGTACTTC.

CDR3 nucleotides: TGTGCCAGCAGCTTAGGCGGCAGGGGGCGCCACAATGAGCAGTTCTTC. Its protein product is CASSLGGRGRHNEQFF. The chain has TRBV7-2 and TRBJ2-1; TRBD1 aligns across 8 bases. This CDR3 region has 16 residues. With 1 base clipped from V and 5 bases from J, the junction kept 7 bases outside the gene matches. Germline CDR1 reads SGHTA; CDR2 reads FQGNSA.

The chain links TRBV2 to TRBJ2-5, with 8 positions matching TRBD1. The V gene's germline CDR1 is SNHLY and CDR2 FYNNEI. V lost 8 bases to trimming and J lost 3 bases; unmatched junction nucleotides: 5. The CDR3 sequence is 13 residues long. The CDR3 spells CASGGTGKETQYF. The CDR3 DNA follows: TGTGCCAGCGGGGGGACAGGAAAAGAGACCCAGTACTTC. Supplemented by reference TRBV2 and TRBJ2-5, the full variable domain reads EPEVTQTPSHQVTQMGQEVILRCVPISNHLYFYWYRQILGQKVEFLVSFYNNEISEKSEIFDDQFSVERPDGSNFTLKIRSTKLEDSAMYFCASGGTGKETQYFGPGTRLLVL.

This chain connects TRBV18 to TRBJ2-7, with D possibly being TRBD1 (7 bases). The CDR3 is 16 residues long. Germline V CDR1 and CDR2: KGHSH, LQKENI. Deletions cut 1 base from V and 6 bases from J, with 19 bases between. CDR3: CASSPRGGAGDSEQYF. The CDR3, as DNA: TGTGCCAGCTCACCACGAGGGGGCGCTGGGGACTCCGAGCAGTACTTC.

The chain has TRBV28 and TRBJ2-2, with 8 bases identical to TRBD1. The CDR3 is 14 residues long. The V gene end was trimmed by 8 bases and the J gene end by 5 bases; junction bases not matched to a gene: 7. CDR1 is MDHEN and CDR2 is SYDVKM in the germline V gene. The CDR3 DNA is TGTGCCAGCTATGGGACAGGATCTACCGGGGAGCTGTTTTTT. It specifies CASYGTGSTGELFF.

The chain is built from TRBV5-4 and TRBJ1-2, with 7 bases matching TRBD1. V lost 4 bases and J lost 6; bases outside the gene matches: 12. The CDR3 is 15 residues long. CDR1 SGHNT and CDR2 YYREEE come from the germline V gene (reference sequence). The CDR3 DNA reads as TGTGCCAGCAGCCAAACCCTCGACAGGGCAAATGGCTACACCTTC. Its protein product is CASSQTLDRANGYTF. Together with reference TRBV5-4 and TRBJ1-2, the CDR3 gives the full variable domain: ETGVTQSPTHLIKTRGQQVTLRCSSQSGHNTVSWYQQALGQGPQFIFQYYREEENGRGNFPPRFSGLQFPNYSSELNVNALELDDSALYLCASSQTLDRANGYTFGSGTRLTVV.

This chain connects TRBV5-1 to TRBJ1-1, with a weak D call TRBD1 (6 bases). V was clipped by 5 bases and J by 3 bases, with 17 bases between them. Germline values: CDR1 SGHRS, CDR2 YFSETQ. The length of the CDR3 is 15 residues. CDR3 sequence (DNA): TGCGCCAGCAGTCCGGACAGTTTTCGGGACACTGAAGCTTTCTTT. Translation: CASSPDSFRDTEAFF.

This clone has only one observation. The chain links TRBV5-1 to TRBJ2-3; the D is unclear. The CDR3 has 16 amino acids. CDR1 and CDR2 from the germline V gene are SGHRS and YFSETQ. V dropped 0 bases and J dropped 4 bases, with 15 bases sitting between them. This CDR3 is CASSLALSLVPDTQYF. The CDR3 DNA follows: TGCGCCAGCAGCTTGGCGCTTAGCTTAGTACCAGATACGCAGTATTTT.

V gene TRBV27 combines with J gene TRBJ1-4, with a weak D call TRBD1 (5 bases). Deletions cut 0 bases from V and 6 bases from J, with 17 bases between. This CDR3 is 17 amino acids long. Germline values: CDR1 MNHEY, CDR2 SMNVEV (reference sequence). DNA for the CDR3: TGTGCCAGCAGTTTATCGGGAGGGGCGGGGGTCCATGAAAAACTGTTTTTT. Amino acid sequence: CASSLSGGAGVHEKLFF.

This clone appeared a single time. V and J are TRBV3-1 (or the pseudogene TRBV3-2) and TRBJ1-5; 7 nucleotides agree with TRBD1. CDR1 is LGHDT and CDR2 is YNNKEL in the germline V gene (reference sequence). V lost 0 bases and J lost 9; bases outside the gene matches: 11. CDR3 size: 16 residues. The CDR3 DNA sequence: TGTGCCAGCAGCCAAGATTATCAGGCAGGGGGTCGGCCCCAGCATTTT. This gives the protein CASSQDYQAGGRPQHF.

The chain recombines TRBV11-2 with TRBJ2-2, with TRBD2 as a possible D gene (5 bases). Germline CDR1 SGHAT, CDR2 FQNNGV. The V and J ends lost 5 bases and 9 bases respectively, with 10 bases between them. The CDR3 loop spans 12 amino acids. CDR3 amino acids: CASSPPGWELFF. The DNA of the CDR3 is TGTGCCAGCAGCCCCCCGGGGTGGGAGCTGTTTTTT. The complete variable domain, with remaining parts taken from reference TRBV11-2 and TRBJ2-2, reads EAGVAQSPRYKIIEKRQSVAFWCNPISGHATLYWYQQILGQGPKLLIQFQNNGVVDDSQLPKDRFSAERLKGVDSTLKIQPAKLEDSAVYLCASSPPGWELFFGEGSRLTVL.